This record concerns one T cell receptor beta chain sequence. This receptor's antigen is unknown. Base qualities are not recorded, but no much larger clone differs from it by a single base. A distance of 29 bases separates the germline ends of V and J, which lose 4 bases and 8 bases respectively. In the germline V gene (reference sequence), CDR1 corresponds to SEHNR and CDR2 to FQNEAQ. Counted from cysteine to phenylalanine, this CDR3 has 18 amino acids. CDR3 DNA only is kept here, 54 bases in frame from base 1. This specimen belongs to a study of blood T cell repertoires in COVID-19 (TCRdb year 2020). Regarding the research as a whole: Samples from collaborators originated in the United States, Italy and Spain and spanned both the acute and convalescent phases of COVID-19. Samples came from the ongoing ImmuneRACE study (first 160 participants) plus 1,254 subjects from 6 global collaborators. A freely available public database, intended as a resource for researchers studying the immune response to SARS-CoV-2, is where the repertoires were released. The prospective study material was composed of cDNA or gDNA derived from T cells, B-cell-depleted T cells, or PBMCs. A de-identified subject ID, COVID-19 status, age in years and sex were almost always included in the sample metadata. Where available, HLA class I and class II types were obtained from metadata supplied by the sample provider rather than from assay-based typing. Subjects who had been exposed to COVID-19, were actively infected with it, or had recovered from it provided the deeply sampled blood TCRbeta repertoires that made up the dataset. Overall results and qualifications from the work: The amount of clinical and demographic metadata varied by source and participant and was provided uncurated.

TCRbeta CDR3 regions were amplified from genomic DNA using the immunoSEQ Assay, a bias-controlled multiplex PCR. Processing in the source paper ran as follows. The number of nucleated cells in each sample was estimated from the amplification of reference gene primers within the assay. To quantify the absolute abundance of each unique TCRbeta CDR3 rearrangement, sequence reads were collapsed and filtered. For each sample, productive Simpson clonality was calculated by taking the square root of Simpson's diversity index across productive rearrangements. Sourced from immuneACCESS, this table was stored by TCRdb with only in-frame sequences that have V and J called. A share of the clones is absent; for the studies checked, an unresolved V gene accounts for under half, and the remainder has no known explanation. The DNA gave D and trimming, while V, J and clone size come from that table. This sample has tens of thousands of clones in its table, and around four fifths of those were observed once. The top ten clonotypes cover approximately 3.4% of the sample.

Each collaborating institution followed its own protocols to collect whole blood in K2EDTA tubes. For TCRbeta analysis, collaborators shipped samples as frozen whole blood, isolated PBMCs, or DNA extracted from either of those sample types. Sequencing used peripheral blood. This receptor was taken from a man aged 55 to 70 with acute or convalescent COVID-19. This chain is built from TRBV7-9 and TRBJ1-2; a tentative D match to TRBD1 spans 5 bases. The CDR3 amino acid sequence is: CASSSQEDHLKRGRGYTF. At the DNA level, the sequence is TGTGCCAGCAGCTCCCAAGAGGACCACCTTAAAAGGGGTCGAGGCTACACCTTC.